The next 5 T cell receptor beta chains were all read from a single sample in a study of vaccination effects on CD4 cells after COVID-19. The authors isolated CD4+ T cells after about 10 days of culture. Participants received two doses of either the BNT162b2 or mRNA-1273 vaccine. Here immunoSEQ multiplex PCR was the method, and the copy in TCRdb shows in-frame clones only, minus some. The data contain fewer than 55,000 clones, roughly three quarters of them singletons. No antigen is known for these receptors. This specimen was CD4+ T cells from PBMCs cultured without peptide, taken after COVID-19 vaccination. These receptors were obtained from a human donor who received a COVID-19 vaccine.

The gene calls are TRBV29-1 and TRBJ2-3, with D maybe TRBD2 (5 bases). The CDR3 loop spans 15 amino acids. CDR1 is SQVTM and CDR2 is ANQGSEA in the germline V gene. Trimming stripped 6 bases from V and 2 bases from J, with 18 bases between. The CDR3 protein is CSVDLFGLDTDTQYF. The CDR3 DNA sequence: TGCAGCGTCGACCTATTCGGACTGGACACAGATACGCAGTATTTT.

This clone is a singleton in its sample. The V gene is TRBV5-5, the J gene TRBJ1-3; D is ambiguous. V was cut by 4 bases and J by 0 bases, with 11 bases left in between. The CDR3 sequence is 15 residues long. Per the germline V gene, CDR1 is SGHKS and CDR2 is YYEKEE (reference sequence). The CDR3: CASSPRAGSGNTIYF. In nucleotides, the CDR3 is TGTGCCAGCAGCCCAAGAGCCGGCTCTGGAAACACCATATATTTT.

V usage is TRBV2 and J usage is TRBJ2-5; possible D gene TRBD1, 6 bases. Trimming took off 5 bases at V and 4 bases at J, with 17 bases between the two ends. The CDR3 has 15 residues. Germline V CDR1 and CDR2: SNHLY, FYNNEI. CDR3 protein: CASSLQGSRSETQYF. CDR3 in DNA: TGTGCCAGCAGTTTACAGGGCTCACGGTCAGAGACCCAGTACTTC.

The chain is built from TRBV5-4 and TRBJ1-6; D is unresolved. The CDR3 is made up of 15 amino acids. CDR1 is SGHNT, CDR2 YYREEE, per germline (reference sequence). V was clipped by 4 bases and J by 7 bases, with 15 bases between them. CDR3 sequence: CASSRDKGKNSPLHF. The CDR3 DNA sequence: TGTGCCAGCAGCCGAGACAAAGGCAAGAATTCACCCCTCCACTTT. Filled out from reference TRBV5-4 and TRBJ1-6, the complete variable domain reads ETGVTQSPTHLIKTRGQQVTLRCSSQSGHNTVSWYQQALGQGPQFIFQYYREEENGRGNFPPRFSGLQFPNYSSELNVNALELDDSALYLCASSRDKGKNSPLHFGNGTRLTVT.

V usage is TRBV5-5 and J usage is TRBJ1-6, with D perhaps TRBD1 (6 bases). Trimming took 7 bases from V and 10 from J, leaving 27 bases between them. Germline CDR1 is SGHKS and CDR2 is YYEKEE (reference sequence). This CDR3 contains 17 residues. In DNA, the CDR3 is TGTGCCAGCTCTCCCGGTCGGGGGGGGGCTCTCACGTCACCCCTCCACTTT. Encoded protein: CASSPGRGGALTSPLHF.